The 4 T cell receptor beta chains below were found in one sample sequenced in a study of high-grade serous ovarian cancer treatment subgroups. Tumor samples were obtained before definitive surgery or chemotherapy. TCRdb keeps only in-frame clones here, not all; method: immunoSEQ multiplex PCR. Altogether over 4,500 clones are present, about 73% being singletons, with the ten largest covering around 9.7%. The sequencing sample was made of tumor tissue. These receptors came from a human donor with high-grade serous ovarian cancer.

The CDR3 loop is CASSPDRGYREQYF. In DNA form, the CDR3 reads TGCGCCAGCAGCCCCGACAGGGGGTATCGGGAGCAGTACTTC. The V call is TRBV4-1, the J call TRBJ2-7; 9 bases agree with TRBD1. V lost 4 bases, J lost 7 bases, and 8 bases stayed unmatched. The CDR3 contains 14 residues. Germline loops: CDR1 MGHRA, CDR2 YSYEKL.

CDR3 nucleotides: TGTGCCAGCAGTTTACCCGGGGTGGGAACCGGGGAGCTGTTTTTT. Its translation: CASSLPGVGTGELFF. The chain combines TRBV28 with TRBJ2-2; tentative D call: TRBD2 (5 bases). Germline V gene lookup returns CDR1 MDHEN and CDR2 SYDVKM. The CDR3 covers 15 residues. With 2 bases removed from V and 5 bases from J, the gap between germline ends came to 12 bases.

The chain couples TRBV5-5 to TRBJ2-7; maybe TRBD1 (6 bases). Germline lookup yields CDR1 SGHKS and CDR2 YYEKEE (reference sequence). V gave up 4 bases and J gave up 3 bases, with 8 bases separating them. This CDR3 has 12 amino acids. This chain's CDR3 is CASSVQGYEQYF. In DNA form, the CDR3 reads TGTGCCAGCAGCGTACAGGGCTACGAGCAGTACTTC.

The chain recombines TRBV19 with TRBJ2-1; 11 nucleotides match TRBD2. The J segment lost 7 bases and the V segment lost 5 bases, leaving 7 bases of the junction unmatched. Germline V gene lookup returns CDR1 LNHDA and CDR2 SQIVND (reference sequence). The CDR3 spans 15 residues. For the CDR3, the DNA is TGTGCCAGTAGTCTTAGCGGGAGGGCTGAGAATGAGCAGTTCTTC. Protein product: CASSLSGRAENEQFF.